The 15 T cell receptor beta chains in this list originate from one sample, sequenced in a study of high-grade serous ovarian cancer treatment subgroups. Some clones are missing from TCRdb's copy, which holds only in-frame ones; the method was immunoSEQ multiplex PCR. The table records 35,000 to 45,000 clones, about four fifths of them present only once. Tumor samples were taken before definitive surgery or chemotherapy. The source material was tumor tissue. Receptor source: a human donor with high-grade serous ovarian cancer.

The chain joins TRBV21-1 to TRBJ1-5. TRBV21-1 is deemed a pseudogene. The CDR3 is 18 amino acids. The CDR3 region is CASSKGAAGSYSNQPQHF. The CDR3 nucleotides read TGTGCCAGCAGCAAAGGTGCGGCAGGGAGTTATAGCAATCAGCCCCAGCATTTT.

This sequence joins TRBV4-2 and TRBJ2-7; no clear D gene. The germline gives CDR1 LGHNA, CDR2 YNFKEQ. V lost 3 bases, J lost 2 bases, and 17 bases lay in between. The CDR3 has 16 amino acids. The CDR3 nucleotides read TGTGCCAGCAGCCAGTGGCCCTTTGGTAACCCCTACGAGCAGTACTTC. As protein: CASSQWPFGNPYEQYF.

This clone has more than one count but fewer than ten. The CDR3, as DNA: TGTGCCACCAGCAGAGATCCCGGGGCAGAAGGCTACACCTTC. Translated: CATSRDPGAEGYTF. This chain connects TRBV15 to TRBJ1-2; D may be TRBD1 (5 bases). This CDR3 contains 14 residues. V shed 0 bases and J shed 8 bases, with 13 bases lying between them. CDR1 is LNHNV, CDR2 YYDKDF, per germline (reference sequence).

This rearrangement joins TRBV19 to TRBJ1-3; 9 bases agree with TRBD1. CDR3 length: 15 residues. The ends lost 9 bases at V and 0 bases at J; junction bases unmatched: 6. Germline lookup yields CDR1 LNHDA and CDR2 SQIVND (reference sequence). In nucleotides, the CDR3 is TGTGCCAGCCGCCAGGACAGGGGCTCTGGAAACACCATATATTTT. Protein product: CASRQDRGSGNTIYF.

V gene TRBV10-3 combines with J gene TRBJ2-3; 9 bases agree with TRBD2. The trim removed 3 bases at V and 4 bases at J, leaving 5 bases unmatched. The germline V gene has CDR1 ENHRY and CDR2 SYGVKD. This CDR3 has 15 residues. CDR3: CAISEGGRGADTQYF. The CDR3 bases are TGTGCCATCAGTGAAGGCGGGAGGGGAGCAGATACGCAGTATTTT.

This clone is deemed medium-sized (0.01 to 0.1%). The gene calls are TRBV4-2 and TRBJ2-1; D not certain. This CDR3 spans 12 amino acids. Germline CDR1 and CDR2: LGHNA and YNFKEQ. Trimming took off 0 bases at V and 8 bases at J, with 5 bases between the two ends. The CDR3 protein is CASSQDAYEQFF. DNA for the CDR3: TGTGCCAGCAGCCAAGATGCGTATGAGCAGTTCTTC.

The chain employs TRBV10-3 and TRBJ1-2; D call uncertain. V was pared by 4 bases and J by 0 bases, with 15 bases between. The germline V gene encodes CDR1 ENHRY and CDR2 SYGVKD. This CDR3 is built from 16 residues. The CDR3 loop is CAISADGPRSNYGYTF. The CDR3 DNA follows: TGTGCCATCAGTGCCGACGGACCCCGATCTAACTATGGCTACACCTTC.

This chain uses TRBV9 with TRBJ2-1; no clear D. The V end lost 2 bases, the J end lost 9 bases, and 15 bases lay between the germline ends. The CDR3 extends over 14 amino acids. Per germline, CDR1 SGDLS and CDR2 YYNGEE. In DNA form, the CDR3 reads TGTGCCAGCAGCGTGGTGCCGATACTGGGTGAGCAGTTCTTC. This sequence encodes CASSVVPILGEQFF.

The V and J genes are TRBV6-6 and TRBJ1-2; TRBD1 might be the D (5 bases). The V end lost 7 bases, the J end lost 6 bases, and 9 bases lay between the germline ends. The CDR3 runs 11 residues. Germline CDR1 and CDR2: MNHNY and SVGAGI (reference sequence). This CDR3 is CASMGVDGYTF. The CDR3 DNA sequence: TGTGCCAGCATGGGGGTGGATGGCTACACCTTC.

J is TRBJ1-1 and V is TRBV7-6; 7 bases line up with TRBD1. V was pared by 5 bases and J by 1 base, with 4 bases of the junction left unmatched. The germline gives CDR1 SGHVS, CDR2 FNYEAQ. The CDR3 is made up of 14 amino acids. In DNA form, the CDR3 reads TGTGCCAGCAGCCCCGGACAGGCGAACACTGAAGCTTTCTTT. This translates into CASSPGQANTEAFF.

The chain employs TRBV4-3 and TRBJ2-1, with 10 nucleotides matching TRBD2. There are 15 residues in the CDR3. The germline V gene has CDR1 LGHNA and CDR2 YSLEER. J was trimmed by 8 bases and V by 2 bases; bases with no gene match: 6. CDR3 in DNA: TGCGCCAGCAGCCAATTAGCGGGAGGAAGGTATGAGCAGTTCTTC. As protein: CASSQLAGGRYEQFF.

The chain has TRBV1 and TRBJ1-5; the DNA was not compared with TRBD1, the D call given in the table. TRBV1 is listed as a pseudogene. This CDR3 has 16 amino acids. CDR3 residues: CTSSQEKQASNQPQHF. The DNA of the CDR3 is TGCACCAGCAGCCAGGAAAAACAGGCCTCTAATCAGCCCCAGCATTTT.

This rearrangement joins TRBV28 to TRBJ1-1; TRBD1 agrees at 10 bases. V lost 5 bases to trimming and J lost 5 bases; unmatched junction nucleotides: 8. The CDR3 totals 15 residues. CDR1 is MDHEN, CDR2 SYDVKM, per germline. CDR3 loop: CASSPSPGQGTEAFF. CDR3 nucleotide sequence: TGTGCCAGCAGTCCCTCCCCGGGACAGGGGACTGAAGCTTTCTTT.

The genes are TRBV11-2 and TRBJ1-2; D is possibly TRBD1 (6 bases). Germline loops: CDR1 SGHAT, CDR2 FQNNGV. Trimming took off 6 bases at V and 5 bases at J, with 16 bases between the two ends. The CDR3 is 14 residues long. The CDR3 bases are TGTGCCAGCAGATTGGGGGGGGCTGAATATGGCTACACCTTC. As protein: CASRLGGAEYGYTF.

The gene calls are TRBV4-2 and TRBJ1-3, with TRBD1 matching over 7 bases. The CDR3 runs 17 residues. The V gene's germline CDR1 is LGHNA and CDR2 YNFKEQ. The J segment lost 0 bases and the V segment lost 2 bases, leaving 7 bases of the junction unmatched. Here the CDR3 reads CASSQPGGDSSGNTIYF. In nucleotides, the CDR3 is TGTGCCAGCAGCCAACCAGGGGGTGATAGCTCTGGAAACACCATATATTTT.